The 27 T cell receptor beta chains below were found in one sample sequenced in a study of blood T cell repertoires in COVID-19. TCRdb's copy holds only in-frame clones and misses some; the assay was immunoSEQ multiplex PCR. This sample has roughly 40,000 clones; around 82% occur once, and the top ten carry roughly a quarter. The sequenced sample consisted of peripheral blood. The receptors shown here come from an elderly man with acute or convalescent COVID-19.

This chain links TRBV7-8 with TRBJ2-7, with a possible D match to TRBD2 (6 bases). Germline V gene data show CDR1 as SGHVS and CDR2 as FQNEAQ. Deletions cut 0 bases from V and 0 bases from J, with 12 bases between. The CDR3 length is 16 residues. CDR3 nucleotide sequence: TGTGCCAGCAGCTTAGCGCTTTACGGGAGCTCCTACGAGCAGTACTTC. Its translation: CASSLALYGSSYEQYF.

This chain connects TRBV5-1 to TRBJ2-5; D is possibly TRBD2 (6 bases). V lost 2 bases to trimming and J lost 1 base, with 9 bases between them. The CDR3 is 14 residues long. Per the germline V gene, CDR1 is SGHRS and CDR2 is YFSETQ. The CDR3 loop reads CASSFAGSQETQYF. CDR3 nucleotide sequence: TGCGCCAGCAGCTTCGCGGGGAGCCAAGAGACCCAGTACTTC.

There are many counts of this clone. The chain couples TRBV2 to TRBJ2-3, with D unclear. Germline V gene sequence: CDR1 SNHLY, CDR2 FYNNEI. Trimming removed 6 bases from V and 2 bases from J, with 9 bases in between. The CDR3 contains 13 residues. CDR3 amino acids: CASRTDNTDTQYF. CDR3 DNA: TGTGCCAGCAGAACAGACAACACAGATACGCAGTATTTT.

The V call is TRBV28, the J call TRBJ2-1; 9 positions agree with TRBD2. The CDR3 runs 14 residues. The germline V gene encodes CDR1 MDHEN and CDR2 SYDVKM. V lost 3 bases to trimming and J lost 7 bases; unmatched junction nucleotides: 4. CDR3 nucleotide sequence: TGTGCCAGCAGTTTTAGCGGGGGAGATAATGAGCAGTTCTTC. Amino acid sequence: CASSFSGGDNEQFF.

This clone came up a few times. Germline is not matched at one junction end, which may reflect a read error. Here the CDR3 reads CASSASGGSDF. CDR3 nucleotides: TGTGCCAGCAGTGCGTCAGGGGGGTCGGACTTC. The chain has TRBV2 and TRBJ2-4; TRBD1 is a possible D gene (7 bases). The germline V gene has CDR1 SNHLY and CDR2 FYNNEI. The CDR3 is 11 residues long.

This chain connects TRBV3-1 (or the pseudogene TRBV3-2) to TRBJ1-4; 8 bases agree with TRBD1. Germline lookup yields CDR1 LGHDT and CDR2 YNNKEL (reference sequence). Trimming took 2 bases from V and 5 from J; bases not matched to a gene: 4. The CDR3 extends over 15 amino acids. CDR3 residues: CASSQRAGGNEKLFF. The CDR3 DNA is TGTGCCAGCAGCCAAAGGGCAGGGGGCAATGAAAAACTGTTTTTT.

This rearrangement joins TRBV7-9 to TRBJ1-6; tentatively, D is TRBD1 (6 bases). Germline V gives CDR1 SEHNR, CDR2 FQNEAQ (reference sequence). V dropped 5 bases and J dropped 7 bases, with 15 bases sitting between them. The CDR3 is 15 residues long. CDR3 region: CASSLTGSRNSPLHF. The CDR3 nucleotides read TGTGCCAGCAGCCTAACAGGGTCTAGGAATTCACCCCTCCACTTT. Supplemented by reference TRBV7-9 and TRBJ1-6, the full variable domain reads DTGVSQNPRHKITKRGQNVTFRCDPISEHNRLYWYRQTLGQGPEFLTYFQNEAQLEKSRLLSDRFSAERPKGSFSTLEIQRTEQGDSAMYLCASSLTGSRNSPLHFGNGTRLTVT.

The chain combines TRBV21-1 with TRBJ1-3; the table's TRBD1 call for D was not verified on the DNA. TRBV21-1 is a pseudogene segment. The CDR3 spans 16 residues. The CDR3 region is CASSPKTPSSGNTIYF. The CDR3 nucleotides are TGTGCCAGCAGCCCAAAGACACCCAGTTCCGGAAACACCATATATTTT.

This clone occurred a few times. The chain carries TRBV6-1 and TRBJ2-5, with D perhaps matching TRBD2 (6 bases). The germline V gene encodes CDR1 MNHNS and CDR2 SASEGT. The V end was cut by 4 bases, the J end by 4 bases, with 19 bases between. The CDR3 consists of 16 residues. The CDR3: CASSVEAGRLGETQYF. The CDR3, as DNA: TGTGCCAGCAGTGTGGAGGCAGGGAGGCTAGGAGAGACCCAGTACTTC.

This chain connects TRBV27 to TRBJ2-3; tentative D call: TRBD2 (6 bases). This CDR3 region has 13 residues. Germline V gene sequence: CDR1 MNHEY, CDR2 SMNVEV (reference sequence). The V gene lost 8 bases and the J gene lost 7 bases, with 16 bases spanning the gap. For the CDR3, the DNA is TGTGCCAGCGGGCGGACTAATGGAAATACGCAGTATTTT. Its translation: CASGRTNGNTQYF.

The rearrangement uses TRBV3-1 (or the pseudogene TRBV3-2) and TRBJ2-3; 9 bases fit TRBD2. This CDR3 region has 14 residues. The ends lost 3 bases at V and 4 bases at J; junction bases unmatched: 2. Germline V gives CDR1 LGHDT, CDR2 YNNKEL (reference sequence). The CDR3 nucleotides are TGTGCCAGCAGCCAGGGCGGGGGGGCAGATACGCAGTATTTT. Translating it yields CASSQGGGADTQYF.

This chain links TRBV18 with TRBJ2-7; weak D call: TRBD1 (5 bases). V was pared by 3 bases and J by 2 bases, with 11 bases between. The V gene's germline CDR1 is KGHSH and CDR2 LQKENI. This CDR3 region has 14 residues. This chain's CDR3 is CASSPRTKTYEQYF. DNA of the CDR3: TGTGCCAGCTCACCGCGGACAAAAACCTACGAGCAGTACTTC.

The V and J genes are TRBV7-2 and TRBJ2-3, with 9 nucleotides matching TRBD2. Germline V lookup: CDR1 SGHTA, CDR2 FQGNSA. The CDR3 covers 18 residues. J lost 4 bases, V lost 0 bases, and 11 bases had no gene match. This chain's CDR3 is CASSLAPAGGFFPDTQYF. In nucleotides, the CDR3 is TGTGCCAGCAGCTTAGCCCCAGCGGGGGGTTTCTTCCCAGATACGCAGTATTTT. Full variable domain (missing parts from reference TRBV7-2 and TRBJ2-3): GAGVSQSPSNKVTEKGKDVELRCDPISGHTALYWYRQSLGQGLEFLIYFQGNSAPDKSGLPSDRFSAERTGGSVSTLTIQRTQQEDSAVYLCASSLAPAGGFFPDTQYFGPGTRLTVL.

This chain links TRBV14 with TRBJ1-2; TRBD1 is a possible D gene (5 bases). Trimming removed 4 bases at V and 0 bases at J, with 21 bases between. Germline values: CDR1 SGHDN, CDR2 FVKESK. The length of the CDR3 is 18 residues. The CDR3 coding sequence is TGTGCCAGCAGCCCAAAGCAAAACTCCCTAGGGGCTAACTATGGCTACACCTTC. Its protein product is CASSPKQNSLGANYGYTF.

The V gene is TRBV11-3, the J gene TRBJ2-2; a weak D match, TRBD2 (6 bases). This CDR3 contains 19 residues. V lost 0 bases to trimming and J lost 5 bases, with 22 bases between them. The germline gives CDR1 SGHNT, CDR2 YENEEA. CDR3 loop: CASSLEVGFLANSTGELFF. CDR3 coding DNA: TGTGCCAGCAGCTTAGAAGTAGGTTTTCTAGCGAATTCAACCGGGGAGCTGTTTTTT.

This sequence joins TRBV11-2 and TRBJ1-1; D call uncertain. Germline assignment: CDR1 SGHAT and CDR2 FQNNGV. The ends were cut back, 4 bases at V and 4 bases at J, with 10 bases in the middle. This CDR3 has 13 amino acids. CDR3 sequence (DNA): TGTGCCAGCAGCTCCCGGTCGTCCACTGAAGCTTTCTTT. Translated: CASSSRSSTEAFF.

There are a few counts of this clone. The V and J genes are TRBV9 and TRBJ2-2, with D unclear. This CDR3 contains 12 residues. Germline CDR1 SGDLS, CDR2 YYNGEE. V gave up 5 bases and J gave up 8 bases, with 10 bases separating them. CDR3: CASSIFGGELFF. In nucleotides, the CDR3 is TGTGCCAGCAGTATTTTCGGGGGGGAGCTGTTTTTT.

The chain has TRBV11-2 and TRBJ2-7, with 8 bases matching TRBD2. The germline V gene has CDR1 SGHAT and CDR2 FQNNGV. The CDR3 length is 15 residues. V lost 1 base, J lost 4 bases, and 6 bases stayed unmatched. The CDR3 loop reads CASSLVLGGGYEQYF. In DNA, the CDR3 is TGTGCCAGCAGCTTAGTCCTCGGGGGGGGATACGAGCAGTACTTC.

Only one count was recorded for this clone. One base away lies a much larger clone, so this may be a sequencing read error. At the DNA level, this CDR3 is encoded by other sequences in the same sample as well. The chain carries TRBV7-2 and TRBJ1-5; 7 nucleotides agree with TRBD1. CDR1 and CDR2 (germline): SGHTA, FQGNSA. Germline trimming cut 5 bases from V and 6 bases from J; bases unmatched to any gene: 10. The CDR3 extends over 15 amino acids. In DNA form, the CDR3 reads TGTGCCAGCAGCGGTAGACAGGGAACGGGTCAGCCCCAGCATTTT. This translates into CASSGRQGTGQPQHF.

The chain couples TRBV12-3 or TRBV12-4 to TRBJ2-3; D ambiguous. The CDR3 consists of 13 residues. The V and J ends lost 5 bases and 1 base respectively, with 7 bases between them. The chain's CDR3 is CASSRLGTDTQYF. The CDR3 nucleotides read TGTGCCAGCAGTAGACTGGGCACAGATACGCAGTATTTT.

This chain joins TRBV27 and TRBJ1-5; 10 bases agree with TRBD1. The CDR3 is 17 amino acids. Unmatched junction bases numbered 12, after V lost 6 bases and J lost 4 bases. CDR1 and CDR2 from the germline V gene are MNHEY and SMNVEV (reference sequence). CDR3 loop: CASRARPTGGGNQPQHF. The CDR3 coding sequence is TGTGCCAGCAGGGCTCGTCCGACAGGGGGCGGGAATCAGCCCCAGCATTTT.

The CDR3 bases are TGTGCCAGCAGCCTACGGCAGGGCCTATGGGGCTACACCTTC. Translating it yields CASSLRQGLWGYTF. The V gene is TRBV11-1, the J gene TRBJ1-2; TRBD1 might be the D (5 bases). The V and J ends lost 5 bases and 8 bases respectively, with 18 bases between them. From germline, CDR1 is SGHAT and CDR2 FQDESV (reference sequence). The CDR3 extends over 14 amino acids.

This clone was seen more than once but under ten times. The chain carries TRBV4-1 and TRBJ1-5, with 9 bases identical to TRBD1. The V gene end was trimmed by 0 bases and the J gene end by 5 bases; junction bases not matched to a gene: 8. CDR3 length: 17 amino acids. The V gene's germline CDR1 is MGHRA and CDR2 YSYEKL. Here the CDR3 DNA reads TGCGCCAGCAGCCAAGAAATGGACAGGGGCCAGGATCAGCCCCAGCATTTT. Translating it yields CASSQEMDRGQDQPQHF.

The chain uses TRBV6-6 and TRBJ2-5; TRBD2 agrees at 11 bases. This CDR3 comprises 16 residues. Trimming cost V 5 bases and J 1 base; bases outside gene matches: 6. Per the germline V gene, CDR1 is MNHNY and CDR2 is SVGAGI (reference sequence). CDR3 residues: CASSRTSGSVQETQYF. The CDR3, as DNA: TGTGCCAGCAGTAGAACTAGCGGGAGTGTCCAAGAGACCCAGTACTTC.

About this clone itself: This specimen includes other DNA sequences encoding the same CDR3. The rearrangement joins TRBV12-3 or TRBV12-4 to TRBJ2-7; 7 nucleotides align to TRBD1. V shed 5 bases, J shed 4 bases, and the junction held 5 bases outside the gene matches. The CDR3 totals 13 residues. CDR3 in amino acids: CASSRNRGYEQYF. In nucleotides, the CDR3 is TGTGCCAGCAGTAGGAACAGGGGTTACGAGCAGTACTTC.

This chain uses TRBV9 with TRBJ1-3; D is unclear. Trimming took off 3 bases at V and 0 bases at J, with 13 bases between the two ends. From germline, CDR1 is SGDLS and CDR2 YYNGEE. This CDR3 has 16 residues. Here the CDR3 DNA reads TGTGCCAGCAGCGCCGGGAAAGGCTACTCTGGAAACACCATATATTTT. Residues: CASSAGKGYSGNTIYF.

This clone came up a few times. V is TRBV24-1 and J is TRBJ2-2; 10 bases fit TRBD1. This CDR3 is 15 amino acids long. Germline V gene data show CDR1 as KGHDR and CDR2 as SFDVKD. V shed 3 bases, J shed 3 bases, and the junction held 0 bases outside the gene matches. CDR3 DNA sequence: TGTGCCACCAGTGATGGGACAGGGGACACCGGGGAGCTGTTTTTT. Its translation: CATSDGTGDTGELFF.